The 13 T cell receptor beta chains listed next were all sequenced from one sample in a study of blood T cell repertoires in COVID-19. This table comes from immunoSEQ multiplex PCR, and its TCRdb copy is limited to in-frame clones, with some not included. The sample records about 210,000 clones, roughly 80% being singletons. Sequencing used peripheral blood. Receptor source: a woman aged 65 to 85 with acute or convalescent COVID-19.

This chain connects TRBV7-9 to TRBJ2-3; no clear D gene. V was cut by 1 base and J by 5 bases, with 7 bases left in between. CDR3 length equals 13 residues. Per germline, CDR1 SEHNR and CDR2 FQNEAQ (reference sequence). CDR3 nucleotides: TGTGCCAGCAGCTTAGGCTTAGTAGATACGCAGTATTTT. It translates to CASSLGLVDTQYF.

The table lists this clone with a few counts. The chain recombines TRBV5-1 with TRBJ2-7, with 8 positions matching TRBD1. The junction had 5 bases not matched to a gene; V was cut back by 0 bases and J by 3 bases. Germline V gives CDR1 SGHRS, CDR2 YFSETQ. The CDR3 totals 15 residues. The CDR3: CASSLATGGNYEQYV. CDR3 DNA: TGCGCCAGCAGCTTGGCTACAGGGGGGAACTACGAGCAGTACGTC.

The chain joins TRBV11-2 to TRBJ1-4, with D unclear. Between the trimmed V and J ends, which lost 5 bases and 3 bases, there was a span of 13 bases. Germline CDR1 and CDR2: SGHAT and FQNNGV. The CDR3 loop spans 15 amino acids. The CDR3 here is CASSLHQEANEKLFF. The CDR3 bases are TGTGCCAGCAGCCTCCATCAGGAGGCTAATGAAAAACTGTTTTTT. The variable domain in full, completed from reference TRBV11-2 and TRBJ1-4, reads EAGVAQSPRYKIIEKRQSVAFWCNPISGHATLYWYQQILGQGPKLLIQFQNNGVVDDSQLPKDRFSAERLKGVDSTLKIQPAKLEDSAVYLCASSLHQEANEKLFFGSGTQLSVL.

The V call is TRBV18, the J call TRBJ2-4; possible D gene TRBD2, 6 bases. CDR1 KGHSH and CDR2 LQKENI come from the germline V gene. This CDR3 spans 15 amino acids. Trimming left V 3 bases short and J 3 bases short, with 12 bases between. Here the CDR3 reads CASSPPQGGKNIQYF. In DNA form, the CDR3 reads TGTGCCAGCTCACCCCCCCAGGGAGGCAAAAACATTCAGTACTTC.

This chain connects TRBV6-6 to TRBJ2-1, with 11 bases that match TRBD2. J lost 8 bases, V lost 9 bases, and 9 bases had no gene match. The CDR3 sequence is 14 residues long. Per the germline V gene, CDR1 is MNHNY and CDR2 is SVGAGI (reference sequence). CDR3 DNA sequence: TGTGCCAGTAACCGACTAGCGGGGTTTCATGAGCAGTTCTTC. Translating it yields CASNRLAGFHEQFF.

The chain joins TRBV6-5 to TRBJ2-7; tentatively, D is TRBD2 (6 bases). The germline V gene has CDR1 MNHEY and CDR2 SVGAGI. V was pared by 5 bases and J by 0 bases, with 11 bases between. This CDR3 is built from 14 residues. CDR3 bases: TGTGCCAGCAGTCGTAGCGGCACCTCCTACGAGCAGTACGTC. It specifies CASSRSGTSYEQYV.

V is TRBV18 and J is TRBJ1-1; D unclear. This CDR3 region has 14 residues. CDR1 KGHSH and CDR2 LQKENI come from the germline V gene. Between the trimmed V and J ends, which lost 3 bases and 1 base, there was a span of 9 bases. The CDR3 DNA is TGTGCCAGCTCACCCTGGAACAGGAACACTGAAGCTTTCTTT. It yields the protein CASSPWNRNTEAFF.

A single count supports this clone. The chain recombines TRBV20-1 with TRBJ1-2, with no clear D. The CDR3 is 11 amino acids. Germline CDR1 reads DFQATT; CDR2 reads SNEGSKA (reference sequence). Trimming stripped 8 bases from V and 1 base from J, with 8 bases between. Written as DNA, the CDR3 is TGCAGTACCACAGTTAACTATGGCTACACCTTC. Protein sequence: CSTTVNYGYTF.

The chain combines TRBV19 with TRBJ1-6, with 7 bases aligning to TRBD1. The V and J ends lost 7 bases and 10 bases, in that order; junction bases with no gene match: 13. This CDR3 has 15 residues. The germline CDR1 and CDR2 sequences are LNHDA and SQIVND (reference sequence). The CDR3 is CASKAPQGEHSPLHF. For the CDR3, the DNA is TGTGCCAGTAAGGCCCCCCAGGGGGAGCACTCACCCCTCCACTTT.

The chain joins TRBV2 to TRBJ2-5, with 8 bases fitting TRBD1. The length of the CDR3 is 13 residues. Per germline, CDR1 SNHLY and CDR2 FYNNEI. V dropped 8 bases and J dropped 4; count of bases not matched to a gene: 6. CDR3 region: CASRTGSGETQYF. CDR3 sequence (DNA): TGTGCCAGCCGGACAGGGAGCGGAGAGACCCAGTACTTC. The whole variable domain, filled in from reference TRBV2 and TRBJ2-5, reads EPEVTQTPSHQVTQMGQEVILRCVPISNHLYFYWYRQILGQKVEFLVSFYNNEISEKSEIFDDQFSVERPDGSNFTLKIRSTKLEDSAMYFCASRTGSGETQYFGPGTRLLVL.

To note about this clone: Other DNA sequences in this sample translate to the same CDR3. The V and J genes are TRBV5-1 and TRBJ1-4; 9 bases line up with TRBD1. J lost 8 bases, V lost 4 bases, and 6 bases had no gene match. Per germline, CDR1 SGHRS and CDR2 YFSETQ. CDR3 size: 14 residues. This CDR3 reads CASSPGQGGEKLFF. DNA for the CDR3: TGCGCCAGCAGCCCGGGACAGGGAGGGGAAAAACTGTTTTTT.

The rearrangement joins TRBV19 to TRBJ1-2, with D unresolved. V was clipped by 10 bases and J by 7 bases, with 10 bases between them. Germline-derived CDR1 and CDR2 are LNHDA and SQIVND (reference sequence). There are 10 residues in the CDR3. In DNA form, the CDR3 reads TGTGCCAAAGCGACGGTTGGCTACACCTTC. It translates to CAKATVGYTF. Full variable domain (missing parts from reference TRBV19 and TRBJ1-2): DGGITQSPKYLFRKEGQNVTLSCEQNLNHDAMYWYRQDPGQGLRLIYYSQIVNDFQKGDIAEGYSVSREKKESFPLTVTSAQKNPTAFYLCAKATVGYTFGSGTRLTVV.

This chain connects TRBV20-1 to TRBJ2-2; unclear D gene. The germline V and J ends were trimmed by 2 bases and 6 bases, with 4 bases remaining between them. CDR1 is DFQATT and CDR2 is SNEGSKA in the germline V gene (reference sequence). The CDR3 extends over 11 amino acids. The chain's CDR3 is CSARRAGELFF. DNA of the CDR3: TGCAGTGCTAGACGGGCCGGGGAGCTGTTTTTT.